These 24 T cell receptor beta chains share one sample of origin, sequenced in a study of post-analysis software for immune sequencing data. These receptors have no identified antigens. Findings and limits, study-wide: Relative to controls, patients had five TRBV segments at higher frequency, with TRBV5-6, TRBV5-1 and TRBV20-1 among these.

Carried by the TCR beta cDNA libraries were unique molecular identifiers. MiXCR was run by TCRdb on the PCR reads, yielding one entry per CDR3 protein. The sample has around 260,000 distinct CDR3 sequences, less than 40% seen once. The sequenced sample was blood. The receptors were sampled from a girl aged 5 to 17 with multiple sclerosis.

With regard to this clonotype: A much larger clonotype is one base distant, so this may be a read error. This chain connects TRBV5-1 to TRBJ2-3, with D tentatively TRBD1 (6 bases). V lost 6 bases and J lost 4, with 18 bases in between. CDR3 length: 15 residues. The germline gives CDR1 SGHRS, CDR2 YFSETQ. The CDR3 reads CASKNTVGGSDTQYF. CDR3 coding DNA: TGCGCCAGCAAAAACACCGTAGGGGGATCAGATACGCAGTATTTT.

In DNA, the CDR3 is TGTGCCAGCACAGGGGGTAACTATGGCTACACCTTC. Protein product: CASTGGNYGYTF. The chain employs TRBV7-2 and TRBJ1-2, with TRBD1 matching 7 bases. CDR3 length: 12 amino acids. Germline trimming cut 7 bases from V and 1 base from J; bases unmatched to any gene: 0. Germline-derived CDR1 and CDR2 are SGHTA and FQGNSA.

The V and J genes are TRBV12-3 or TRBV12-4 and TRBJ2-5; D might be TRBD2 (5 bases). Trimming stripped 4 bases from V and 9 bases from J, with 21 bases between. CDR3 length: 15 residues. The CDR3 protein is CASSSEGVFGDAQYF. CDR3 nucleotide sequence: TGTGCCAGCAGTTCTGAGGGAGTGTTCGGAGATGCCCAGTACTTC.

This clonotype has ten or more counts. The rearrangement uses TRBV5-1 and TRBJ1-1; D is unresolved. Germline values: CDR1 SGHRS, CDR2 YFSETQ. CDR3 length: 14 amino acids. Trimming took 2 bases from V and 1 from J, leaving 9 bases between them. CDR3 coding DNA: TGCGCCAGCAGCTTCCGGGGAGAGAACACTGAAGCTTTCTTT. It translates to CASSFRGENTEAFF. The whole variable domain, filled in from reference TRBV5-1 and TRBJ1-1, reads KAGVTQTPRYLIKTRGQQVTLSCSPISGHRSVSWYQQTPGQGLQFLFEYFSETQRNKGNFPGRFSGRQFSNSRSEMNVSTLELGDSALYLCASSFRGENTEAFFGQGTRLTVV.

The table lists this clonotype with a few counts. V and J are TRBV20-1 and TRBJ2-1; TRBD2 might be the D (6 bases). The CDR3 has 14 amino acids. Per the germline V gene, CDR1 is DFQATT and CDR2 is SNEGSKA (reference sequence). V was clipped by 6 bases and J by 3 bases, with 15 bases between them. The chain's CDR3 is CSAANWRDYNEQFF. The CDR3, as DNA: TGCAGTGCGGCCAATTGGCGGGACTACAATGAGCAGTTCTTC.

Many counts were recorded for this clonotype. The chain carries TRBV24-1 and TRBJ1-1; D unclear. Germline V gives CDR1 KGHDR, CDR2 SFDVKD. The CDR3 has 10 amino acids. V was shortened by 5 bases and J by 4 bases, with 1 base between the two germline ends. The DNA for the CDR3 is TGTGCCACCAGTGTCACTGAAGCTTTCTTT. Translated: CATSVTEAFF.

The CDR3 sequence: CASSYRAPSSYNEQFF. In nucleotides, the CDR3 is TGTGCCAGCAGTTACCGGGCGCCGAGCTCCTACAATGAGCAGTTCTTC. V and J are TRBV6-5 and TRBJ2-1; D uncertain. Between the trimmed V and J ends, which lost 2 bases and 0 bases, there was a span of 11 bases. CDR1 is MNHEY and CDR2 is SVGAGI in the germline V gene. The CDR3 has 16 residues.

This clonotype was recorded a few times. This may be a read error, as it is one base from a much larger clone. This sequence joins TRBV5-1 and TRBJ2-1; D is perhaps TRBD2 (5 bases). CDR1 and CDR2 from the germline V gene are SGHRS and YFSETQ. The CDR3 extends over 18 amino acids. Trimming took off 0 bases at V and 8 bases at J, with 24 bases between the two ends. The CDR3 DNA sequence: TGCGCCAGCAGCTTGGTCCGCGCCGGACTCAAGATCAGTGATGAGCAGTTCTTC. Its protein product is CASSLVRAGLKISDEQFF.

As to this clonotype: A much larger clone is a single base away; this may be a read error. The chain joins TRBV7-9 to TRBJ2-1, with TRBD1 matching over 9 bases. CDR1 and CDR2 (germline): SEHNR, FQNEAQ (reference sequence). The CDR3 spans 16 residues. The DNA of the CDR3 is TGTGCCAGCAGCTTAGGGGGGGGACAGGGAGGCGATGAGCGGTTCTTC. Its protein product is CASSLGGGQGGDERFF.

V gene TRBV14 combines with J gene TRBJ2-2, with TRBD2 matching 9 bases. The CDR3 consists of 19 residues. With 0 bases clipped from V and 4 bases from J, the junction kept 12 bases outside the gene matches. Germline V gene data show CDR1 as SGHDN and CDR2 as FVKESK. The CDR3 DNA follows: TGTGCCAGCAGCCAAGATGTCCTAGCGGGGACCTCGGGCACCGGGGAGCTGTTTTTT. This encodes CASSQDVLAGTSGTGELFF.

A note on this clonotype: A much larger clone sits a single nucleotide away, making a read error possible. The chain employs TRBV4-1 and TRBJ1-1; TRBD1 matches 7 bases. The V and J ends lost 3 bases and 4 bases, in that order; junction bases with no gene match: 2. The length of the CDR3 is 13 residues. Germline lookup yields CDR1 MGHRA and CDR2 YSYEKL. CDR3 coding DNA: TGCGCCAGCAGCCAGACAGGGAGCACTGAAGCTTTCTTT. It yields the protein CASSQTGSTEAFF.

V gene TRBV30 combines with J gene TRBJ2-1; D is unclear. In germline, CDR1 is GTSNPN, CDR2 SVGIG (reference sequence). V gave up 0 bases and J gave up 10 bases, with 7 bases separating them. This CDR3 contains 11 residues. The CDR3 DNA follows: TGTGCCTGGAGTGTAGCGCGAGAGCAGTTCTTC. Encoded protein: CAWSVAREQFF.

The CDR3 loop is CAWSVSGGQPQHF. In DNA, the CDR3 is TGTGCCTGGAGTGTCTCCGGGGGTCAGCCCCAGCATTTT. This chain links TRBV30 with TRBJ1-5; the D gene is possibly TRBD1 (5 bases). CDR3 size: 13 residues. Trimming stripped 0 bases from V and 6 bases from J, with 9 bases between. CDR1 is GTSNPN, CDR2 SVGIG, per germline (reference sequence). The entire variable domain, with the rest obtained from reference TRBV30 and TRBJ1-5, is as follows: SQTIHQWPATLVQPVGSPLSLECTVEGTSNPNLYWYRQAAGRGLQLLFYSVGIGQISSEVPQNLSASRPQDRQFILSSKKLLLSDSGFYLCAWSVSGGQPQHFGDGTRLSIL.

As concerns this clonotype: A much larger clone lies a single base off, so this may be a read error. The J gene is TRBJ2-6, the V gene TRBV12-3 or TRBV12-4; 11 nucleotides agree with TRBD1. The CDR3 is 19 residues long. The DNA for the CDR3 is TGTGCCAGCAGTCAAACCCGGGACAGGGGGAACTCTGGGGCCAACGTCCGGACTTTC. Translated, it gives CASSQTRDRGNSGANVRTF.

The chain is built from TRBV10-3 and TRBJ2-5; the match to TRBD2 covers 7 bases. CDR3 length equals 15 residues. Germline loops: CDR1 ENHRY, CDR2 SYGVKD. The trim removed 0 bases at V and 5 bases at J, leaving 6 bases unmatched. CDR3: CAISESRAGRETQYF. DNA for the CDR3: TGTGCCATCAGTGAGTCGCGAGCGGGAAGGGAGACCCAGTACTTC.

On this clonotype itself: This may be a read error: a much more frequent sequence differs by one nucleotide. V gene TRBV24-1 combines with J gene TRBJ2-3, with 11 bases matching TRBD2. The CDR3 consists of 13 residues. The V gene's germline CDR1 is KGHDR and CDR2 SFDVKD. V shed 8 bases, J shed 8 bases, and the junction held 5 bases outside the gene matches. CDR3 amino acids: CATTTSGGGTQYF. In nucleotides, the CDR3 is TGTGCCACCACTACTAGCGGGGGCGGTACGCAGTATTTT.

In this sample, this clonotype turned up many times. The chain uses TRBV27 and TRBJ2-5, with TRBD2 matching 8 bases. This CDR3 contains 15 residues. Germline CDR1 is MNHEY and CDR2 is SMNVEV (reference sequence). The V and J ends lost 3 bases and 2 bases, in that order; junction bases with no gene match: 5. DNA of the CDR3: TGTGCCAGCAGTTTTCTTAGCGGGGAGCAAGAGACCCAGTACTTC. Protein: CASSFLSGEQETQYF.

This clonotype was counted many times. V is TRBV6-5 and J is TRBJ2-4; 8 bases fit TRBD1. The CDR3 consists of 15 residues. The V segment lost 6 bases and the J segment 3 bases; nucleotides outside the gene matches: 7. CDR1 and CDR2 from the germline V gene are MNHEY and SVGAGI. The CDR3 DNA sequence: TGTGCCAGCAGCTCCCCCGGGACAGGCAAAAACATTCAGTACTTC. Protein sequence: CASSSPGTGKNIQYF.

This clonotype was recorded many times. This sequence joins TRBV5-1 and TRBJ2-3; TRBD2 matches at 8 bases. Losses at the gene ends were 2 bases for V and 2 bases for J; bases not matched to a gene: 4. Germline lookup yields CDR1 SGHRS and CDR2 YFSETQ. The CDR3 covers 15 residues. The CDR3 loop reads CASSLSGGATDTQYF. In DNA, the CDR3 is TGCGCCAGCAGCTTAAGCGGGGGAGCCACAGATACGCAGTATTTT. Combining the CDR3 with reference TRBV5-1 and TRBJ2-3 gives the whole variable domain KAGVTQTPRYLIKTRGQQVTLSCSPISGHRSVSWYQQTPGQGLQFLFEYFSETQRNKGNFPGRFSGRQFSNSRSEMNVSTLELGDSALYLCASSLSGGATDTQYFGPGTRLTVL.

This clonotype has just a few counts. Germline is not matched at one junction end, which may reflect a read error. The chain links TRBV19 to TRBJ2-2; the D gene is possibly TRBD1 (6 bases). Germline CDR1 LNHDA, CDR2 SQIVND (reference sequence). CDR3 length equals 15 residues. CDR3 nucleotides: TGTGCCAGTAGACCTACAGGGACGAACACCGGGGAGCGGTTTTTT. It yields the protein CASRPTGTNTGERFF.

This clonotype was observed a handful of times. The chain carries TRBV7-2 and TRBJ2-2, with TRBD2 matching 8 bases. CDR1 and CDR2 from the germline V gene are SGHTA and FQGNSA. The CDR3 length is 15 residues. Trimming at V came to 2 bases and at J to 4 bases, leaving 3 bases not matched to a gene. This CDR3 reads CASSLLAGPTGELFF. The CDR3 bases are TGTGCCAGCAGCTTACTAGCGGGCCCCACCGGGGAGCTGTTTTTT.

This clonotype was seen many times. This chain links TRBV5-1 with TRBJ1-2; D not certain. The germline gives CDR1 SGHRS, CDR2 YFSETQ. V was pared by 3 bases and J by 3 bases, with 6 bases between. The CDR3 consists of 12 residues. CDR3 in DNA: TGCGCCAGCAGCTCGAGTGACTATGGCTACACCTTC. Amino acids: CASSSSDYGYTF.

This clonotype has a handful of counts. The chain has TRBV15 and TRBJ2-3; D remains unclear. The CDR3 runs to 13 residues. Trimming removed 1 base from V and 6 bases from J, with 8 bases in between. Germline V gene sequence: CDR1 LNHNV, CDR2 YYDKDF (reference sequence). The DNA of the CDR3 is TGTGCCACCAGCAGAGTCCCCCTGGATACGCAGTATTTT. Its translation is CATSRVPLDTQYF.

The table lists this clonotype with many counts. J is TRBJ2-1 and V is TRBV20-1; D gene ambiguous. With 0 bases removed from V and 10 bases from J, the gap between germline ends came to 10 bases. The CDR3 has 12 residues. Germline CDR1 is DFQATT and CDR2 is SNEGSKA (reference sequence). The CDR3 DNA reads TGCAGTGCTAGAGACCGCCCGACCGAGCAGTTCTTC. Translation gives CSARDRPTEQFF.